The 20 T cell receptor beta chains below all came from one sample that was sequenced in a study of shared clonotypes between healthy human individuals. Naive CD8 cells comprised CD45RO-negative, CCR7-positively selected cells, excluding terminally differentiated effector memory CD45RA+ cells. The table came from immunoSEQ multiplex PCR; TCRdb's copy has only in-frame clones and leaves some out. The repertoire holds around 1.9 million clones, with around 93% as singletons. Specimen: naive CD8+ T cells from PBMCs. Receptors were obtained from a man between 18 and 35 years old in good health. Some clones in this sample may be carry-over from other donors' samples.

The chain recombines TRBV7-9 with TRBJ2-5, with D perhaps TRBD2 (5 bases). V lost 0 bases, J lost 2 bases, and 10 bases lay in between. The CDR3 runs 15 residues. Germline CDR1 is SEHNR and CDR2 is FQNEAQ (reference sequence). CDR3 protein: CASSLALTGQETQYF. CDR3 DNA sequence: TGTGCCAGCAGCTTAGCGCTAACGGGGCAAGAGACCCAGTACTTC.

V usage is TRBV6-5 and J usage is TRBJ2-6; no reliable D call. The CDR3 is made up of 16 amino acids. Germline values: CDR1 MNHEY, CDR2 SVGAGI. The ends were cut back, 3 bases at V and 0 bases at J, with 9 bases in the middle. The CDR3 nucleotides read TGTGCCAGCAGTTATCCTTCCGTCTCTGGGGCCAACGTCCTGACTTTC. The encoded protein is CASSYPSVSGANVLTF.

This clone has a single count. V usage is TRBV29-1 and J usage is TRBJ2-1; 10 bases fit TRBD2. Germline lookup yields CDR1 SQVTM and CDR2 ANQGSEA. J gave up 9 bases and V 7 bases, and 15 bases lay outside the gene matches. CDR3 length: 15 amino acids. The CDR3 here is CSGGLADTGGGEQFF. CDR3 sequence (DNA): TGCAGCGGCGGACTAGCGGATACCGGGGGTGGTGAGCAGTTCTTC.

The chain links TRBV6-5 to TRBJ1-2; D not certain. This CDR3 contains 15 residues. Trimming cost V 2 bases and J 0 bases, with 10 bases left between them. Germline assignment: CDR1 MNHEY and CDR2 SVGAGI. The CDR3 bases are TGTGCCAGCAGTTACGCTAGAGGTTCTAACTATGGCTACACCTTC. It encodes CASSYARGSNYGYTF.

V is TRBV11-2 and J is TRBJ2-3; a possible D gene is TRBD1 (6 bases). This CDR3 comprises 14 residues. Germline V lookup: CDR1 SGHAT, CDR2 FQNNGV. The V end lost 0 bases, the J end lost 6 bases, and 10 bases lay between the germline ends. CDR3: CASSLEFQGDTQYF. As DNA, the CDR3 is TGTGCCAGCAGCTTAGAGTTTCAGGGGGATACGCAGTATTTT.

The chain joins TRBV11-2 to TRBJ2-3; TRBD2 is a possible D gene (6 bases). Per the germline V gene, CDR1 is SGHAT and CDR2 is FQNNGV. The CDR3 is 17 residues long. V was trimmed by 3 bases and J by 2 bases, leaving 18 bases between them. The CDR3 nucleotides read TGTGCCAGCAGCTTTCCCCCGGGACTTACTTCCACAGATACGCAGTATTTT. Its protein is CASSFPPGLTSTDTQYF.

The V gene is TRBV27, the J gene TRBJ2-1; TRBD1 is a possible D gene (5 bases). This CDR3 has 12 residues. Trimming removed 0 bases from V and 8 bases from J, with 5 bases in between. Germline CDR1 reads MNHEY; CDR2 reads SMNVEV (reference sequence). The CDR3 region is CASSLSRDEQFF. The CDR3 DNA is TGTGCCAGCAGTTTATCCAGGGATGAGCAGTTCTTC.

The CDR3 region has the DNA TGTGCCAGCAGTAATTGGGCGGCCTCCCCGGAAGGCTACACCTTC. It yields the protein CASSNWAASPEGYTF. The gene calls are TRBV6-6 and TRBJ1-2, with D unresolved. V lost 5 bases, J lost 8 bases, and 21 bases lay in between. The V gene's germline CDR1 is MNHNY and CDR2 SVGAGI (reference sequence). There are 15 residues in the CDR3.

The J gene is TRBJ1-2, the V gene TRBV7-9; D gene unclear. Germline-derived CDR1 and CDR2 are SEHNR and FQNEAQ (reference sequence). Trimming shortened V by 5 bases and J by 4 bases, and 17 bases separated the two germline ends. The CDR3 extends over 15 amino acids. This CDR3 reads CASSLFLSGVYGYTF. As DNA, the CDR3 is TGTGCCAGCAGCCTATTTCTATCCGGGGTCTATGGCTACACCTTC. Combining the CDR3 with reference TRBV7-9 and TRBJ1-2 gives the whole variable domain DTGVSQNPRHKITKRGQNVTFRCDPISEHNRLYWYRQTLGQGPEFLTYFQNEAQLEKSRLLSDRFSAERPKGSFSTLEIQRTEQGDSAMYLCASSLFLSGVYGYTFGSGTRLTVV.

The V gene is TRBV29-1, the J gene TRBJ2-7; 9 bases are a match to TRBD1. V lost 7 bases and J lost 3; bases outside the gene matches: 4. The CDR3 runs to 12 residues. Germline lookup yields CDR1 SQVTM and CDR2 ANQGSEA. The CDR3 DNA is TGCAGCGGAGGACAGGGGATCTACGAGCAGTACTTC. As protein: CSGGQGIYEQYF.

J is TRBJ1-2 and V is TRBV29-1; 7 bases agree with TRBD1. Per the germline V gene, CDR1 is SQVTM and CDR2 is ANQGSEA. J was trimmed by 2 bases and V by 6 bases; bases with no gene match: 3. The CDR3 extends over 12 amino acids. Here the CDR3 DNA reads TGCAGCGTCGCGACAGGGAACTATGGCTACACCTTC. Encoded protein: CSVATGNYGYTF.

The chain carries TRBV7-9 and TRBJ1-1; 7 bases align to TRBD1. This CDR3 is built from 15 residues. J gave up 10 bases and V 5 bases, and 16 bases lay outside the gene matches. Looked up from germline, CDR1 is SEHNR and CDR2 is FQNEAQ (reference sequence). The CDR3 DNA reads TGTGCCAGCAGCCCTAGGGACAGAGCGAAAATTGGAGCTTTCTTT. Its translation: CASSPRDRAKIGAFF.

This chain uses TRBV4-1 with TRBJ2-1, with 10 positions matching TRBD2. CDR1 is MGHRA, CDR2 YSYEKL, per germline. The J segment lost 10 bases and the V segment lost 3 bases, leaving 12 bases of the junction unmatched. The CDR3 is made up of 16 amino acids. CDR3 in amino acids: CASSQEPGLARVEQFF. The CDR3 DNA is TGCGCCAGCAGCCAGGAACCGGGACTAGCGCGTGTGGAGCAGTTCTTC.

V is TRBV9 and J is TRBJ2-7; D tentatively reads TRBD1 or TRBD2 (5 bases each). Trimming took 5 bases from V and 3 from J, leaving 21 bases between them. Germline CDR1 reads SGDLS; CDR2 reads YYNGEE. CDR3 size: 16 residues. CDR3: CASSDGDRSVSYEQYF. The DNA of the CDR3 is TGTGCCAGCAGTGATGGGGACCGGTCCGTCAGCTACGAGCAGTACTTC.

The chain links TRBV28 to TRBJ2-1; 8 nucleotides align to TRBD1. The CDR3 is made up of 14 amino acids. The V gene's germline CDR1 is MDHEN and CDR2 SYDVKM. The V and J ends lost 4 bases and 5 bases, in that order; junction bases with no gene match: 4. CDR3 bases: TGTGCCAGCAGTTCGCCGGGACAGGACAATGAGCAGTTCTTC. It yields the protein CASSSPGQDNEQFF.

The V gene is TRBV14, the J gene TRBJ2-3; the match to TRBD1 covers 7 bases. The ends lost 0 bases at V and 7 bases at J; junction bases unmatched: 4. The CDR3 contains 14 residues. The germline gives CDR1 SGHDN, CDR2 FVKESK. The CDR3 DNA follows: TGTGCCAGCAGCCAAGATAGGGGGCGGAATACGCAGTATTTT. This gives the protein CASSQDRGRNTQYF.

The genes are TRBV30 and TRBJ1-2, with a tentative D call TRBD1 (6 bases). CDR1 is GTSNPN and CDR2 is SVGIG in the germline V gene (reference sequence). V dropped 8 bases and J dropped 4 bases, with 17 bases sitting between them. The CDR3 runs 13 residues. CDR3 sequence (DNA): TGTGCCCTAAGACGGAAGACAGGCTATGGCTACACCTTC. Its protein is CALRRKTGYGYTF.

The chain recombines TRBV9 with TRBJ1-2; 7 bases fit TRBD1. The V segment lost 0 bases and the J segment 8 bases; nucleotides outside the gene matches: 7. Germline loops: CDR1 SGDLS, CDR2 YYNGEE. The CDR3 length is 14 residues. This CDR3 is CASSVAGTAKGYTF. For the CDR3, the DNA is TGTGCCAGCAGCGTAGCTGGGACAGCAAAGGGCTACACCTTC.

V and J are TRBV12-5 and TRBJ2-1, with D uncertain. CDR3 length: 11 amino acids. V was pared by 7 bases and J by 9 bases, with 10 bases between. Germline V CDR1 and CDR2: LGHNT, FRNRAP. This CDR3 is CASASPSEQFF. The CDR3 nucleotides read TGTGCTAGTGCGAGCCCCAGTGAGCAGTTCTTC.

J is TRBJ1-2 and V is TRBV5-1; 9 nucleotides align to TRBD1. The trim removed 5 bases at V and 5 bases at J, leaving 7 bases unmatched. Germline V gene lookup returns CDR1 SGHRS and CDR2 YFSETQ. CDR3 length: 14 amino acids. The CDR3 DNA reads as TGCGCCAGCAGGGAGGACAGGGGATCTTATGGCTACACCTTC. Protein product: CASREDRGSYGYTF. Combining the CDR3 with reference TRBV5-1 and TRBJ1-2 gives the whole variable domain KAGVTQTPRYLIKTRGQQVTLSCSPISGHRSVSWYQQTPGQGLQFLFEYFSETQRNKGNFPGRFSGRQFSNSRSEMNVSTLELGDSALYLCASREDRGSYGYTFGSGTRLTVV.